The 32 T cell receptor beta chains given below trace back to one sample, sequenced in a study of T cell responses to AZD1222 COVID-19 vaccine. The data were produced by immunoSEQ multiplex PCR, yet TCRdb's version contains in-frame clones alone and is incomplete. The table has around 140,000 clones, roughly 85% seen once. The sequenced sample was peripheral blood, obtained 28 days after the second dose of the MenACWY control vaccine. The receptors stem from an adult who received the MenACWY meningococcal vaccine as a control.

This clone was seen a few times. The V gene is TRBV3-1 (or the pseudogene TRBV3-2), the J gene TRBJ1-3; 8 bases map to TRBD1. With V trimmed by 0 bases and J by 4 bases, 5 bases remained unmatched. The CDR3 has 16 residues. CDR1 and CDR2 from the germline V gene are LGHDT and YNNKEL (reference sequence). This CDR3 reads CASSQESRGPGNTIYF. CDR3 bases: TGTGCCAGCAGCCAAGAATCCAGGGGGCCCGGAAACACCATATATTTT.

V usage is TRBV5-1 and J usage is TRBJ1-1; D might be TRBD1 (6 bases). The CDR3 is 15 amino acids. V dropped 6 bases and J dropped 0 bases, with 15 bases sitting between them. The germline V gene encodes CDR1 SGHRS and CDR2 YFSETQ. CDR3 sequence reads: CASMAGARVNTEAFF. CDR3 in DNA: TGCGCCAGCATGGCGGGGGCGCGGGTGAACACTGAAGCTTTCTTT.

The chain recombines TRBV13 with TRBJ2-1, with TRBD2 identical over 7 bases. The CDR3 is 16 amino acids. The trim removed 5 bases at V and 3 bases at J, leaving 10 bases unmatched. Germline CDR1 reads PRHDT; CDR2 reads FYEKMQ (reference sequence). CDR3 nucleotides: TGTGCCAGCAGCCCCCCGGGGGGAAGCCTCTACAATGAGCAGTTCTTC. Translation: CASSPPGGSLYNEQFF. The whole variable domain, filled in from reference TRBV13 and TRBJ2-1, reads AAGVIQSPRHLIKEKRETATLKCYPIPRHDTVYWYQQGPGQDPQFLISFYEKMQSDKGSIPDRFSAQQFSDYHSELNMSSLELGDSALYFCASSPPGGSLYNEQFFGPGTRLTVL.

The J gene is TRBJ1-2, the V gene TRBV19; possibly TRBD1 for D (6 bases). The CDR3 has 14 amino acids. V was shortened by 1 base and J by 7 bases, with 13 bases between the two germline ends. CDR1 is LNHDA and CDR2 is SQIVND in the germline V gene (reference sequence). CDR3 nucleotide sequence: TGTGCCAGTAGTATAGGTCAGGGGCCTCGTGGCTACACCTTC. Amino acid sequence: CASSIGQGPRGYTF.

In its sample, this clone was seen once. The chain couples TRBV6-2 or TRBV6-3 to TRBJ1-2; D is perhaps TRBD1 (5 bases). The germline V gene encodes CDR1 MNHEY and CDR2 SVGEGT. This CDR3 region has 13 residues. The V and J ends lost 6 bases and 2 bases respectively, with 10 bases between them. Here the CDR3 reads CASSPGANYGYTF. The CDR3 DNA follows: TGTGCCAGCAGCCCCGGGGCGAACTATGGCTACACCTTC.

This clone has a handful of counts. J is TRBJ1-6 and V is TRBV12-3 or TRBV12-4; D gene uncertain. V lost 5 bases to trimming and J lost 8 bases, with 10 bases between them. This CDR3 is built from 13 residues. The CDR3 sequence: CASSRSPDSPLHF. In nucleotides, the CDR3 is TGTGCCAGCAGTCGAAGTCCCGATTCACCCCTCCACTTT.

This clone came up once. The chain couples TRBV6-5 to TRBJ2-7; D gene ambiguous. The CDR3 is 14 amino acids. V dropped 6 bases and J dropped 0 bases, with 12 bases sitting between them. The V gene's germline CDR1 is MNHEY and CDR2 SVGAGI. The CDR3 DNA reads TGTGCCAGCAGCCGTCAGCGACGCTCCTACGAGCAGTACTTC. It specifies CASSRQRRSYEQYF.

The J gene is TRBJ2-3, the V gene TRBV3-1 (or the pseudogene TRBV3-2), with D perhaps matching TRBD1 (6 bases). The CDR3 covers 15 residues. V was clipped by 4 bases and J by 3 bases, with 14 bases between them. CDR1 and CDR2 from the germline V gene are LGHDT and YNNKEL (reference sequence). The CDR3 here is CASSLQGLRTDTQYF. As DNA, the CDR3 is TGTGCCAGCAGCCTTCAGGGGTTAAGGACAGATACGCAGTATTTT.

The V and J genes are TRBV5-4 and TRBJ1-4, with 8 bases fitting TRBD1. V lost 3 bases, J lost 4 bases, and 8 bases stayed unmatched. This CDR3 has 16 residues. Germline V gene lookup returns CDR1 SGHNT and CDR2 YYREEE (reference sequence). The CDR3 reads CASSCSPDRDNEKLFF. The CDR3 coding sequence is TGTGCCAGCAGCTGTTCCCCGGACAGGGATAATGAAAAACTGTTTTTT.

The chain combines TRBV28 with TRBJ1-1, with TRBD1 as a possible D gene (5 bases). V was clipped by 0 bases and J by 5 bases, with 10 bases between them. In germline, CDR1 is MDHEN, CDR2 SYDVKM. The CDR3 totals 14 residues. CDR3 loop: CASSLWQGRTEAFF. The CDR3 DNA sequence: TGTGCCAGCAGTTTATGGCAGGGCCGGACTGAAGCTTTCTTT.

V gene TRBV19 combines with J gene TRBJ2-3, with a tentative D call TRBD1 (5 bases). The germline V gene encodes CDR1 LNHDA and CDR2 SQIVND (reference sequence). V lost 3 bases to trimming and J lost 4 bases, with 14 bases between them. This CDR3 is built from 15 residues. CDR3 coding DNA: TGTGCCAGTAGTATGGGCCAGGGAAGAGCAGATACGCAGTATTTT. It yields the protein CASSMGQGRADTQYF.

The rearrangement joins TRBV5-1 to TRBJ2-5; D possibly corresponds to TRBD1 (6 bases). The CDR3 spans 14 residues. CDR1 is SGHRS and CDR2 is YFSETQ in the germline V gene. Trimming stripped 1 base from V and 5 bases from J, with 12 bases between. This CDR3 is CASSLNDRSETQYF. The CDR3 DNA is TGCGCCAGCAGCTTGAATGACAGGTCGGAGACCCAGTACTTC.

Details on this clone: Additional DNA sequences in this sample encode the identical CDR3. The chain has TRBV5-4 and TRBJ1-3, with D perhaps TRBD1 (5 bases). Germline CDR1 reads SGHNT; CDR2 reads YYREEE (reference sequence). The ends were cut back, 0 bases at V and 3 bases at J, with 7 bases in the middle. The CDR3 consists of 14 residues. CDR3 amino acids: CASSLDRSGNTIYF. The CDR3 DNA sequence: TGTGCCAGCAGCTTGGACAGGAGTGGAAACACCATATATTTT.

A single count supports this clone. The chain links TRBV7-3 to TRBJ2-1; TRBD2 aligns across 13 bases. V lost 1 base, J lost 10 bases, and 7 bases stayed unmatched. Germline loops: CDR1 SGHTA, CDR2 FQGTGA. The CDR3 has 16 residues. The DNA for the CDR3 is TGTGCCAGCAGCTTAAGACTAGCGGGAGGCCGAGACGAGCAGTTCTTC. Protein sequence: CASSLRLAGGRDEQFF.

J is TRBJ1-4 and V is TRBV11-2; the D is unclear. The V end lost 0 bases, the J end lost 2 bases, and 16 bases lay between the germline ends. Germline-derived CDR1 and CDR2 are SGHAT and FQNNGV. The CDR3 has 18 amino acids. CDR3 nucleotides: TGTGCCAGCAGCTTAGATGATGGGGTTTGGGCTACTAATGAAAAACTGTTTTTT. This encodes CASSLDDGVWATNEKLFF.

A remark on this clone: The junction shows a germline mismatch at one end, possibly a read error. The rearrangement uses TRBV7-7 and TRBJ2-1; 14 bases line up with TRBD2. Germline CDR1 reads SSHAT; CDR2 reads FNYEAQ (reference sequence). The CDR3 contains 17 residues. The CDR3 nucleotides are TGTGCTAGCAGCTTGGAGGTGGGACTAGCGGGGGTGAATGAGCAGTTCTTC. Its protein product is CASSLEVGLAGVNEQFF.

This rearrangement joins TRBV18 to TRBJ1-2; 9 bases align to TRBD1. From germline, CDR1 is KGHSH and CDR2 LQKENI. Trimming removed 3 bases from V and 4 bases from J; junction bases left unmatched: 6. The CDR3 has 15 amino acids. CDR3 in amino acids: CASSPGTGIGYGYTF. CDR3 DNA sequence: TGTGCCAGCTCACCCGGGACAGGGATAGGCTATGGCTACACCTTC.

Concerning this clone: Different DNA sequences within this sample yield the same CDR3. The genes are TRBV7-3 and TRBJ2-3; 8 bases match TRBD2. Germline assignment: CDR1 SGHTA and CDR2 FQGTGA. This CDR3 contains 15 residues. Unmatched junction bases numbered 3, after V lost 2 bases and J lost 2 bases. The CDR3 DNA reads TGTGCCAGCAGCTTAGCGGGAGGATCCACAGATACGCAGTATTTT. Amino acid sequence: CASSLAGGSTDTQYF. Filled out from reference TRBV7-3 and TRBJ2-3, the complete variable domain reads GAGVSQTPSNKVTEKGKYVELRCDPISGHTALYWYRQSLGQGPEFLIYFQGTGAADDSGLPNDRFFAVRPEGSVSTLKIQRTERGDSAVYLCASSLAGGSTDTQYFGPGTRLTVL.

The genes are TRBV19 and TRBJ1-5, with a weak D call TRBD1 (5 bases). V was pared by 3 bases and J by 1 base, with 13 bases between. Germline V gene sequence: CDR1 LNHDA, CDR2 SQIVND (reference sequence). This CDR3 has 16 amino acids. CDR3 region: CASSMIRVGSNQPQHF. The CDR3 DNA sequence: TGTGCCAGTAGTATGATCAGGGTCGGGAGCAATCAGCCCCAGCATTTT.

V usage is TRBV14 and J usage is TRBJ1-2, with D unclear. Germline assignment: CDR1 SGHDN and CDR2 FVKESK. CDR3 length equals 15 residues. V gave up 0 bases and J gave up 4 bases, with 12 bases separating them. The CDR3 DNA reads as TGTGCCAGCAGCCAAGATCATTGGGCATCCTATGGCTACACCTTC. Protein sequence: CASSQDHWASYGYTF.

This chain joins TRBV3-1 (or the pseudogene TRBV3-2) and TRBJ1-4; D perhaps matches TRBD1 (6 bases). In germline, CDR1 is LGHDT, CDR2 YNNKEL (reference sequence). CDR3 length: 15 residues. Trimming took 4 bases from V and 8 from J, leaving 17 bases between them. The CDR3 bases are TGTGCCAGCAGCCGGGGAGGACAGAAGACAGAAAAACTGTTTTTT. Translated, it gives CASSRGGQKTEKLFF.

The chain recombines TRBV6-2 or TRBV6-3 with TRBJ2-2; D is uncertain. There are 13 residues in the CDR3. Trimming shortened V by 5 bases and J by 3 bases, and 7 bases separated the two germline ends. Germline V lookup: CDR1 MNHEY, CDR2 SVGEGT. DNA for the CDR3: TGTGCCAGCAGTGCCCAGTACACCGGGGAGCTGTTTTTT. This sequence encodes CASSAQYTGELFF.

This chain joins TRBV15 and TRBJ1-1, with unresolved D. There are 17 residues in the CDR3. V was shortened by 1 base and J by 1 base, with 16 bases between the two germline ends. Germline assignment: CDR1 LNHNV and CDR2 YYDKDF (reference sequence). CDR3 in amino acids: CATSRVVGPPRNTEAFF. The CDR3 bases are TGTGCCACCAGCAGAGTTGTGGGTCCTCCGAGGAACACTGAAGCTTTCTTT. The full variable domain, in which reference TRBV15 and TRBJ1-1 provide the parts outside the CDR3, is DAMVIQNPRYQVTQFGKPVTLSCSQTLNHNVMYWYQQKSSQAPKLLFHYYDKDFNNEADTPDNFQSRRPNTSFCFLDIRSPGLGDTAMYLCATSRVVGPPRNTEAFFGQGTRLTVV.

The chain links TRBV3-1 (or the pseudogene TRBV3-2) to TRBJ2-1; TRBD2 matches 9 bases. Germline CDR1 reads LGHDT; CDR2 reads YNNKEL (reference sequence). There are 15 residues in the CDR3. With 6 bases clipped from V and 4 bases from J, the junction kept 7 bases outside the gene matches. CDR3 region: CASSLSRGGYNEQFF. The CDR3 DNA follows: TGTGCCAGCAGTCTTTCGCGGGGGGGGTACAATGAGCAGTTCTTC.

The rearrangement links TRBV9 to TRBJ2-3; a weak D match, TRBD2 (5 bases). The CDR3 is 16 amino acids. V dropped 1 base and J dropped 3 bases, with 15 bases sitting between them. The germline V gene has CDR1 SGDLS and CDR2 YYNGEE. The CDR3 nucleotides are TGTGCCAGCAGCGTAAGAGGTAGCGCGAGAACAGATACGCAGTATTTT. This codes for CASSVRGSARTDTQYF.

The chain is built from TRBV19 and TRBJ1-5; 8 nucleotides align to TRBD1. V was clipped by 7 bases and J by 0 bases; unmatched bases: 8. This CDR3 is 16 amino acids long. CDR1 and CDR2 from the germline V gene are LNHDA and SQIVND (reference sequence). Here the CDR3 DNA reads TGTGCCAGTACAGAATCAGGGGGCTATAGCAATCAGCCCCAGCATTTT. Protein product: CASTESGGYSNQPQHF.

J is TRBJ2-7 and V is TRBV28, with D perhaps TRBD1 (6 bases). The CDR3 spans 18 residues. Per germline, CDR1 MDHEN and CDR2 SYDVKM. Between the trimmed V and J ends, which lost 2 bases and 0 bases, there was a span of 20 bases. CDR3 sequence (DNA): TGTGCCAGCAGTTTAAGGTGGGCAGGCAGGGGCGGCTCCTACGAGCAGTACGTC. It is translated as CASSLRWAGRGGSYEQYV.

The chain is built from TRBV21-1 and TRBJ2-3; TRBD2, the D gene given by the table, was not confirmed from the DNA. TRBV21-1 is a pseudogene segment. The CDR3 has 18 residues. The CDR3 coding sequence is TGTGCCAGCAGCAAAGTAAAGCGGGAGGGCCGCGATGAAGATACGCAGTATTTT. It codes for CASSKVKREGRDEDTQYF.

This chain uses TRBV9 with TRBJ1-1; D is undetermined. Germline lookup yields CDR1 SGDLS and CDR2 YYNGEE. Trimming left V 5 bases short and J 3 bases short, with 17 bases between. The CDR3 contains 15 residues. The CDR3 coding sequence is TGTGCCAGCAGAGCCTCTGAGGGCCGGTACACTGAAGCTTTCTTT. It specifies CASRASEGRYTEAFF.

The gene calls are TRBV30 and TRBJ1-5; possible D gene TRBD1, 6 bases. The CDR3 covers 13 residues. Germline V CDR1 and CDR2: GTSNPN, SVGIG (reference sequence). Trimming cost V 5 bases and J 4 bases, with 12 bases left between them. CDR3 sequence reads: CAWAGTHNQPQHF. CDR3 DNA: TGTGCCTGGGCCGGGACACATAATCAGCCCCAGCATTTT.

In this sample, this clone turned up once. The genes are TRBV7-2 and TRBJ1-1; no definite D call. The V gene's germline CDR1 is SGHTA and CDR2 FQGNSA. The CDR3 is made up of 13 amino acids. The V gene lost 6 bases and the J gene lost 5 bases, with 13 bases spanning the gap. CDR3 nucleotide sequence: TGTGCCAGCAGGGCTCAGAGCGGGACTGAAGCTTTCTTT. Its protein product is CASRAQSGTEAFF. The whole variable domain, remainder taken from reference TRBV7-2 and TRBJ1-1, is GAGVSQSPSNKVTEKGKDVELRCDPISGHTALYWYRQSLGQGLEFLIYFQGNSAPDKSGLPSDRFSAERTGGSVSTLTIQRTQQEDSAVYLCASRAQSGTEAFFGQGTRLTVV.

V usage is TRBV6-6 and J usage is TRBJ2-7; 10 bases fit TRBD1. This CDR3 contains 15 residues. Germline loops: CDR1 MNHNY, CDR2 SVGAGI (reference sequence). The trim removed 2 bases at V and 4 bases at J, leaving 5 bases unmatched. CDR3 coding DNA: TGTGCCAGCAGTTACCCCCGGGACAGGGGATACGAGCAGTACTTC. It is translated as CASSYPRDRGYEQYF.